The sequence of this T cell receptor beta chain was determined in a study of cytomegalovirus exposure and HLA in healthy donors. The CDR3 sequence is 14 residues long. CDR1 SNHLY and CDR2 FYNNEI come from the germline V gene. Trimming pared 6 bases from V and 7 bases from J, leaving 18 bases between. Researchers ran the PCR with 60 Vbeta and 13 Jbeta primers. Measured with immunoSEQ multiplex PCR; TCRdb has only the in-frame clones, and not every one. The table has some 100,000 clones, around 81% seen once. The sequence came from a woman aged 25 to 39 in good health and CMV-seronegative. Sample: PBMCs. The chain combines TRBV2 with TRBJ1-2, with D possibly matching TRBD1 (5 bases). The CDR3 bases are TGTGCCAGCAGAGAGGACGGGACTCAGGTTGGCTACACCTTC. Its translation: CASREDGTQVGYTF.